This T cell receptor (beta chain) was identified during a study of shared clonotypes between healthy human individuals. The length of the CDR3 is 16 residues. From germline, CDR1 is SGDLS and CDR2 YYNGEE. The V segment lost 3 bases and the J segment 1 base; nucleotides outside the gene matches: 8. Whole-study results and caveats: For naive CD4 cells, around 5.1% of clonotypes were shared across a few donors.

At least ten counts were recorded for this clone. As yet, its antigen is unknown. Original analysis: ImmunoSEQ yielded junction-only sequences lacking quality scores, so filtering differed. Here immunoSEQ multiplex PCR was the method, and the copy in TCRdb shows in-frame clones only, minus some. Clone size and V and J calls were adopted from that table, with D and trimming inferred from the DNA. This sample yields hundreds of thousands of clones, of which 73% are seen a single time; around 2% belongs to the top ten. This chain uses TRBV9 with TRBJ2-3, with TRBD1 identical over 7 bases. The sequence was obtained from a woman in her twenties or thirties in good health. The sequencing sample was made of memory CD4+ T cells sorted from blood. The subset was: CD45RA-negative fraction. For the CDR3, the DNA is TGTGCCAGCAGCGCCGCAGGGGGTAGGGGCACAGATACGCAGTATTTT. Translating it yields CASSAAGGRGTDTQYF. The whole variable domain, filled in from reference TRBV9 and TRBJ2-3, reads DSGVTQTPKHLITATGQRVTLRCSPRSGDLSVYWYQQSLDQGLQFLIQYYNGEERAKGNILERFSAQQFPDLHSELNLSSLELGDSALYFCASSAAGGRGTDTQYFGPGTRLTVL.